These 27 T cell receptor beta chains were all obtained from the same sample, sequenced in a study of T cells in Graves' hyperthyroidism and ophthalmopathy. What was amplified from RNA transcripts were TCR beta CDR3 regions. The TCR CDR3 was amplified in a first-round RT-PCR using the HTBI primer set. Each CDR3 protein gets one entry after TCRdb re-called the multiplex PCR reads with MiXCR. This sample has roughly 170,000 distinct CDR3 sequences, with over 15% found just once. Material: blood. The receptors shown here come from a woman between 50 and 59 years old with Graves' hyperthyroidism.

V gene TRBV7-2 combines with J gene TRBJ1-2, with a possible D match to TRBD1 (5 bases). Germline CDR1 is SGHTA and CDR2 is FQGNSA. Deletions cut 5 bases from V and 7 bases from J, with 20 bases between. The length of the CDR3 is 15 residues. CDR3 sequence (DNA): TGTGCCAGCAGCATGAGGAACAGGCTCTGTTCTGGCTACACCTTC. Its translation is CASSMRNRLCSGYTF.

This clonotype occurred many times. The CDR3 reads CASSFRVGVGDIQYF. CDR3 sequence (DNA): TGTGCCAGCAGTTTTCGGGTAGGGGTGGGTGACATTCAGTACTTC. The V gene is TRBV12-3 or TRBV12-4, the J gene TRBJ2-4; possible D gene TRBD1, 5 bases. V was pared by 3 bases and J by 8 bases, with 17 bases between. The CDR3 has 15 amino acids.

This clonotype was observed many times. V gene TRBV5-6 combines with J gene TRBJ2-7, with 7 bases matching TRBD1. Germline values: CDR1 SGHDT, CDR2 YYEEEE. The CDR3 is 13 residues long. V shed 5 bases, J shed 1 base, and the junction held 3 bases outside the gene matches. The CDR3 region is CASRAQGSYEQYF. The DNA of the CDR3 is TGTGCCAGCAGGGCACAGGGGTCCTACGAGCAGTACTTC.

This clonotype was recorded at least ten times. The chain combines TRBV10-3 with TRBJ1-5, with D uncertain. The germline gives CDR1 ENHRY, CDR2 SYGVKD. The CDR3 runs to 15 residues. The V end was cut by 2 bases, the J end by 3 bases, with 11 bases between. The CDR3 sequence is CAISEKGYSNQPQHF. The CDR3 coding sequence is TGTGCCATCAGTGAGAAGGGATATTCCAATCAGCCCCAGCATTTT.

In its sample, this clonotype was seen many times. The V call is TRBV18, the J call TRBJ2-1; TRBD1 matches 8 bases. Germline CDR1 KGHSH, CDR2 LQKENI. This CDR3 is built from 16 residues. The V gene end was trimmed by 4 bases and the J gene end by 3 bases; junction bases not matched to a gene: 8. The CDR3 protein is CASSLGQGRGYNEQFF. CDR3 bases: TGTGCCAGCTCACTCGGACAGGGAAGGGGCTACAATGAGCAGTTCTTC.

This clonotype has at least ten counts. The chain combines TRBV7-3 with TRBJ2-3; 12 bases align to TRBD2. Germline CDR1 is SGHTA and CDR2 is FQGTGA. The CDR3 sequence is 16 residues long. The trim removed 5 bases at V and 2 bases at J, leaving 5 bases unmatched. The CDR3 DNA reads TGTGCCAGCAGCGCCACTAGCGGGGGGATCACAGATACGCAGTATTTT. It translates to CASSATSGGITDTQYF.

In its sample, this clonotype was seen a few times. The rearrangement uses TRBV20-1 and TRBJ1-1; TRBD1 is a possible D gene (5 bases). Germline V lookup: CDR1 DFQATT, CDR2 SNEGSKA (reference sequence). Trimming left V 0 bases short and J 8 bases short, with 22 bases between. This CDR3 has 16 amino acids. This chain's CDR3 is CSARDLYAGTGGEAFF. The CDR3 nucleotides are TGCAGTGCTAGAGATCTTTATGCCGGGACCGGAGGAGAAGCTTTCTTT.

This clonotype occurred many times. V is TRBV6-1 and J is TRBJ1-1, with D possibly matching TRBD1 (5 bases). The V gene lost 5 bases and the J gene lost 4 bases, with 14 bases spanning the gap. The CDR3 is 14 residues long. Looked up from germline, CDR1 is MNHNS and CDR2 is SASEGT. The CDR3 nucleotides read TGTGCCAGCAGTTTAAGGGCCGGGGGCACTGAAGCTTTCTTT. Its protein is CASSLRAGGTEAFF.

The J gene is TRBJ2-7, the V gene TRBV30; D might be TRBD1 (5 bases). Germline V gives CDR1 GTSNPN, CDR2 SVGIG (reference sequence). Deletions cut 0 bases from V and 6 bases from J, with 9 bases between. The CDR3 sequence is 12 residues long. The CDR3 DNA is TGTGCCTGGAGTGTAGGGGTACCCGAGCAGTACTTC. It yields the protein CAWSVGVPEQYF.

In this sample, this clonotype turned up many times. The rearrangement links TRBV5-8 to TRBJ1-4, with a possible D match to TRBD1 (6 bases). Per germline, CDR1 SGHTS and CDR2 YDEGEE. CDR3 length: 15 amino acids. Trimming cost V 1 base and J 6 bases, with 13 bases left between them. The chain's CDR3 is CASSLPGGGDEKLFF. The CDR3 nucleotides read TGTGCCAGCAGCTTGCCTGGGGGCGGTGATGAAAAACTGTTTTTT.

This clonotype showed up many times. The V and J genes are TRBV6-2 or TRBV6-3 and TRBJ2-5; possible D gene TRBD2, 6 bases. CDR1 is MNHEY and CDR2 is SVGEGT in the germline V gene. The CDR3 is made up of 13 amino acids. V lost 6 bases, J lost 10 bases, and 18 bases lay in between. CDR3 region: CASRAAGGTGQYF. The CDR3 region has the DNA TGTGCCAGCAGAGCCGCGGGCGGGACGGGCCAGTACTTC.

The chain links TRBV28 to TRBJ2-7; D is uncertain. Trimming stripped 5 bases from V and 2 bases from J, with 10 bases between. Germline CDR1 reads MDHEN; CDR2 reads SYDVKM. This CDR3 spans 13 amino acids. CDR3 region: CASSPTVTYEQYF. The DNA of the CDR3 is TGTGCCAGCAGTCCAACGGTGACCTACGAGCAGTACTTC.

This clonotype showed up many times. The V call is TRBV28, the J call TRBJ1-2; D not resolved. The germline V gene has CDR1 MDHEN and CDR2 SYDVKM. CDR3 length: 17 amino acids. The V and J ends lost 7 bases and 2 bases respectively, with 23 bases between them. CDR3 protein: CASTLLYFRNTNYGYTF. CDR3 nucleotides: TGTGCCAGCACCCTATTATATTTCAGGAACACCAACTATGGCTACACCTTC.

At least ten counts were recorded for this clonotype. The gene calls are TRBV6-1 and TRBJ2-5, with a weak D call TRBD1 (5 bases). The V gene's germline CDR1 is MNHNS and CDR2 SASEGT. The CDR3 covers 14 residues. With 2 bases removed from V and 4 bases from J, the gap between germline ends came to 11 bases. The CDR3 DNA follows: TGTGCCAGCAGTGAACACCGGCAGGGAGAGACCCAGTACTTC. Its translation is CASSEHRQGETQYF.

This clonotype came up many times. This rearrangement joins TRBV5-6 to TRBJ1-3; D unresolved. CDR1 SGHDT and CDR2 YYEEEE come from the germline V gene. Trimming removed 0 bases at V and 4 bases at J, with 11 bases between. The CDR3 has 15 residues. CDR3 in amino acids: CASSLGPGLGNTIYF. As DNA, the CDR3 is TGTGCCAGCAGCTTGGGGCCGGGGTTAGGAAACACCATATATTTT.

This clonotype occurred a few times. The V and J genes are TRBV6-4 and TRBJ2-6; D is unclear. CDR3 length: 15 amino acids. The V and J ends lost 2 bases and 0 bases respectively, with 5 bases between them. Germline assignment: CDR1 MRHNA and CDR2 SNTAGT. This chain's CDR3 is CASSDGGSGANVLTF. In DNA form, the CDR3 reads TGTGCCAGCAGTGACGGTGGCTCTGGGGCCAACGTCCTGACTTTC.

The gene calls are TRBV19 and TRBJ2-7, with TRBD1 matching 8 bases. The CDR3 is made up of 15 amino acids. V was pared by 4 bases and J by 6 bases, with 11 bases of the junction left unmatched. Per germline, CDR1 LNHDA and CDR2 SQIVND (reference sequence). CDR3 coding DNA: TGTGCCAGTAGTACCAGGACAGGGACGGCCCTCGAGCAGTACTTC. It codes for CASSTRTGTALEQYF.

Many counts were recorded for this clonotype. The rearrangement links TRBV3-1 to TRBJ2-1; 8 positions match TRBD2. This CDR3 region has 13 residues. The V gene end was trimmed by 4 bases and the J gene end by 9 bases; junction bases not matched to a gene: 5. Germline V gene data show CDR1 as LGHDT and CDR2 as YNNKEL (reference sequence). The CDR3 DNA is TGTGCCAGCAGCCTGCGGGGGGCCGTTGAGCAGTTCTTC. Its translation: CASSLRGAVEQFF.

This clonotype was observed many times. The rearrangement links TRBV20-1 to TRBJ1-2; 8 bases are shared with TRBD1. V lost 3 bases, J lost 4 bases, and 10 bases stayed unmatched. CDR3 length: 15 residues. Germline lookup yields CDR1 DFQATT and CDR2 SNEGSKA (reference sequence). The CDR3 nucleotides are TGCAGTGCTAGGGGGATGGACAGGGTTGGCTATGGCTACACCTTC. As protein: CSARGMDRVGYGYTF.

The V and J genes are TRBV28 and TRBJ1-1; D uncertain. V was trimmed by 2 bases and J by 5 bases, leaving 6 bases between them. This CDR3 has 12 residues. Germline V CDR1 and CDR2: MDHEN, SYDVKM. The CDR3 sequence is CASSLSLTEAFF. The CDR3 DNA is TGTGCCAGCAGTTTAAGTTTGACTGAAGCTTTCTTT. The whole variable domain, remainder taken from reference TRBV28 and TRBJ1-1, is DVKVTQSSRYLVKRTGEKVFLECVQDMDHENMFWYRQDPGLGLRLIYFSYDVKMKEKGDIPEGYSVSREKKERFSLILESASTNQTSMYLCASSLSLTEAFFGQGTRLTVV.

Ten or more counts support this clonotype. The rearrangement links TRBV7-3 to TRBJ2-3, with D possibly being TRBD1 or TRBD2 (6 bases each). Germline loops: CDR1 SGHTA, CDR2 FQGTGA. V lost 3 bases and J 2 bases, leaving 12 bases between the germline ends. This CDR3 has 15 residues. CDR3 residues: CASSFRRGPTDTQYF. DNA for the CDR3: TGTGCCAGCAGCTTCCGTCGGGGGCCCACAGATACGCAGTATTTT.

This clonotype occurred many times. This rearrangement joins TRBV2 to TRBJ1-1, with D uncertain. The germline CDR1 and CDR2 sequences are SNHLY and FYNNEI. This CDR3 is 12 amino acids long. Trimming removed 3 bases from V and 7 bases from J, with 9 bases in between. CDR3 nucleotides: TGTGCCAGCAGTGACAGTCCCATTGAAGCTTTCTTT. This translates into CASSDSPIEAFF.

In its sample, this clonotype was seen many times. The gene calls are TRBV11-2 and TRBJ2-3; TRBD2 aligns across 9 bases. J gave up 6 bases and V 3 bases, and 7 bases lay outside the gene matches. This CDR3 is 15 amino acids long. CDR1 SGHAT and CDR2 FQNNGV come from the germline V gene. This CDR3 is CASSFTSGGLDTQYF. The CDR3 bases are TGTGCCAGCAGCTTTACCAGCGGGGGGCTGGATACGCAGTATTTT.

The chain carries TRBV11-3 and TRBJ2-2; 8 nucleotides match TRBD1. V lost 5 bases, J lost 1 base, and 6 bases stayed unmatched. Germline V gene data show CDR1 as SGHNT and CDR2 as YENEEA. CDR3 size: 16 residues. This CDR3 is CASSPIRGRNTGELFF. The DNA for the CDR3 is TGTGCCAGCAGCCCGATCAGGGGGCGGAACACCGGGGAGCTGTTTTTT. The whole variable domain, remainder taken from reference TRBV11-3 and TRBJ2-2, is EAGVVQSPRYKIIEKKQPVAFWCNPISGHNTLYWYLQNLGQGPELLIRYENEEAVDDSQLPKDRFSAERLKGVDSTLKIQPAELGDSAVYLCASSPIRGRNTGELFFGEGSRLTVL.

The sample holds one count of this clonotype. V is TRBV2 and J is TRBJ2-5, with 9 bases matching TRBD2. Germline trimming cut 5 bases from V and 4 bases from J; bases unmatched to any gene: 8. CDR3 length: 15 residues. CDR1 is SNHLY, CDR2 FYNNEI, per germline. The CDR3 loop reads CASSLGRGGGETQYF. The CDR3 nucleotides read TGTGCCAGCAGTTTAGGGCGGGGGGGAGGAGAGACCCAGTACTTC.

This clonotype was seen more than once but under ten times. The chain recombines TRBV6-1 with TRBJ2-1, with D unclear. V dropped 4 bases and J dropped 6 bases, with 16 bases sitting between them. Germline V gene sequence: CDR1 MNHNS, CDR2 SASEGT. The CDR3 has 15 amino acids. The CDR3 protein is CASSGFPGPANEQFF. The CDR3 coding sequence is TGTGCCAGCAGTGGATTCCCCGGGCCGGCCAATGAGCAGTTCTTC.

On this clonotype itself: This clone may be a read error of a much larger clone one base away. The gene calls are TRBV7-3 and TRBJ1-6; no definite D call. Germline V lookup: CDR1 SGHTA, CDR2 FQGTGA. The CDR3 covers 13 residues. This CDR3 is CTSSPSQNSPLHF. The DNA of the CDR3 is TGTACCAGCAGCCCATCACAGAATTCACCCCTCCACTTT.